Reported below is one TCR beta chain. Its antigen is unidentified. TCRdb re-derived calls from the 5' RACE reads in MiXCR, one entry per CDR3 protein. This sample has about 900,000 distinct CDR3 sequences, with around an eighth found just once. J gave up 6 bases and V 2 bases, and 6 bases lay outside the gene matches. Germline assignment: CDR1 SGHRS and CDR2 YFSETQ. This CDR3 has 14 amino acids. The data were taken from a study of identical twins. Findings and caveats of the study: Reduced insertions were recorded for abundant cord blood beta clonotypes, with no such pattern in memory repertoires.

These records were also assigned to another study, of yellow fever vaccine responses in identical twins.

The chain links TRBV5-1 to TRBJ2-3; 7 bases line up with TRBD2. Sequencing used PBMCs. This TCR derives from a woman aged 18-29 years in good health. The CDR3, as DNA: TGCGCCAGCAGCTTCCGGACTAGTGGCGATACGCAGTATTTT. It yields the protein CASSFRTSGDTQYF.